The 25 T cell receptor beta chains in this list originate from one sample, sequenced in a study of T cells in localized non-small cell lung cancer. Repertoires were generated with immunoSEQ multiplex PCR, while TCRdb's copy carries only in-frame clones and drops some. The table has roughly 35,000 clones, 92% seen once; the top ten hold about 2.2%. This specimen was peripheral blood, taken before any cancer treatment. The receptors originated from a female donor older than 55 with stage I lung adenocarcinoma.

The chain combines TRBV14 with TRBJ2-1, with 10 nucleotides matching TRBD1. This CDR3 region has 17 residues. Germline V gene data show CDR1 as SGHDN and CDR2 as FVKESK. V gave up 0 bases and J gave up 5 bases; unmatched junction bases: 7. CDR3 DNA sequence: TGTGCCAGCAGCCAAGAAGACAGGGGGCAGTCGGACAATGAGCAGTTCTTC. Protein product: CASSQEDRGQSDNEQFF.

The gene calls are TRBV7-8 and TRBJ1-3; 7 bases line up with TRBD1. The CDR3 has 15 amino acids. Germline V gives CDR1 SGHVS, CDR2 FQNEAQ. V lost 1 base to trimming and J lost 4 bases; unmatched junction nucleotides: 4. For the CDR3, the DNA is TGTGCCAGCAGCTTAGACAGGGGAGAGGGAAACACCATATATTTT. As protein: CASSLDRGEGNTIYF. Based on the CDR3 plus reference TRBV7-8 and TRBJ1-3, the full variable domain is GAGVSQSPRYKVAKRGQDVALRCDPISGHVSLFWYQQALGQGPEFLTYFQNEAQLDKSGLPSDRFFAERPEGSVSTLKIQRTQQEDSAVYLCASSLDRGEGNTIYFGEGSWLTVV.

The genes are TRBV28 and TRBJ2-3; D gene uncertain. In germline, CDR1 is MDHEN, CDR2 SYDVKM. The CDR3 has 12 residues. V dropped 3 bases and J dropped 3 bases, with 4 bases sitting between them. The CDR3 nucleotides are TGTGCCAGCAGTTTGGCGACAGATACGCAGTATTTT. Its protein product is CASSLATDTQYF. Based on the CDR3 plus reference TRBV28 and TRBJ2-3, the full variable domain is DVKVTQSSRYLVKRTGEKVFLECVQDMDHENMFWYRQDPGLGLRLIYFSYDVKMKEKGDIPEGYSVSREKKERFSLILESASTNQTSMYLCASSLATDTQYFGPGTRLTVL.

This rearrangement joins TRBV7-2 to TRBJ2-3, with D uncertain. The V end was cut by 2 bases, the J end by 1 base, with 7 bases between. The germline V gene encodes CDR1 SGHTA and CDR2 FQGNSA. The CDR3 covers 14 residues. The CDR3 protein is CASSLRWRTDTQYF. The DNA for the CDR3 is TGTGCCAGCAGCTTAAGGTGGCGCACAGATACGCAGTATTTT. Full variable domain (remainder filled in from reference TRBV7-2 and TRBJ2-3): GAGVSQSPSNKVTEKGKDVELRCDPISGHTALYWYRQSLGQGLEFLIYFQGNSAPDKSGLPSDRFSAERTGGSVSTLTIQRTQQEDSAVYLCASSLRWRTDTQYFGPGTRLTVL.

In this sample, this clone turned up once. The V and J genes are TRBV6-5 and TRBJ1-3; D remains unclear. V was cut by 0 bases and J by 1 base, with 10 bases left in between. CDR3 length: 16 amino acids. Germline CDR1 is MNHEY and CDR2 is SVGAGI. CDR3 sequence reads: CASSYSNRPSGNTIYF. For the CDR3, the DNA is TGTGCCAGCAGTTACTCGAACCGTCCATCTGGAAACACCATATATTTT.

The J gene is TRBJ2-3, the V gene TRBV10-1; D possibly corresponds to TRBD2 (5 bases). The CDR3 loop spans 12 amino acids. Germline V gene sequence: CDR1 WNHNN, CDR2 SYGVQD (reference sequence). The CDR3 region is CEPEDGGDTQYF. CDR3 nucleotides: TGCGAACCGGAGGACGGCGGCGATACGCAGTATTTT.

The J gene is TRBJ2-5, the V gene TRBV5-1; a possible D gene is TRBD2 (5 bases). The CDR3 consists of 14 residues. Per germline, CDR1 SGHRS and CDR2 YFSETQ. Trimming removed 5 bases at V and 1 base at J, with 12 bases between. CDR3 coding DNA: TGCGCCAGCAGAAGGGCAGGACTCCAAGAGACCCAGTACTTC. Its protein is CASRRAGLQETQYF.

The V gene is TRBV15, the J gene TRBJ2-2; D may be TRBD2 (7 bases). Germline CDR1 is LNHNV and CDR2 is YYDKDF (reference sequence). The V and J ends lost 5 bases and 9 bases respectively, with 10 bases between them. The CDR3 is made up of 12 amino acids. This CDR3 reads CATSFGGRELFF. The CDR3 region has the DNA TGTGCCACCAGCTTCGGGGGGCGGGAGCTGTTTTTT.

The chain couples TRBV7-8 to TRBJ2-2; D may correspond to TRBD1 or TRBD2 (6 bases each). CDR1 and CDR2 from the germline V gene are SGHVS and FQNEAQ. CDR3 length: 16 amino acids. V was trimmed by 0 bases and J by 6 bases, leaving 14 bases between them. The CDR3 spells CASSLAFRGRAGELFF. CDR3 in DNA: TGTGCCAGCAGCTTAGCGTTCCGGGGGCGGGCCGGGGAGCTGTTTTTT. The full variable domain, its missing parts supplied by reference TRBV7-8 and TRBJ2-2, is GAGVSQSPRYKVAKRGQDVALRCDPISGHVSLFWYQQALGQGPEFLTYFQNEAQLDKSGLPSDRFFAERPEGSVSTLKIQRTQQEDSAVYLCASSLAFRGRAGELFFGEGSRLTVL.

The chain combines TRBV7-9 with TRBJ2-2; a possible D gene is TRBD1 (5 bases). The germline gives CDR1 SEHNR, CDR2 FQNEAQ (reference sequence). This CDR3 region has 11 residues. V was pared by 8 bases and J by 6 bases, with 7 bases between. The CDR3 loop reads CASQGAGELFF. The CDR3 bases are TGTGCCAGCCAAGGGGCCGGGGAGCTGTTTTTT.

This chain uses TRBV11-2 with TRBJ2-7; D possibly corresponds to TRBD2 (6 bases). The CDR3 contains 13 residues. V was pared by 5 bases and J by 1 base, with 9 bases between. Germline assignment: CDR1 SGHAT and CDR2 FQNNGV. The CDR3 spells CASSGGGSYEQYF. The CDR3 coding sequence is TGTGCCAGCAGCGGGGGAGGTTCCTACGAGCAGTACTTC.

This clone was detected once. The chain links TRBV9 to TRBJ2-2; weak D call: TRBD1 (6 bases). Germline CDR1 reads SGDLS; CDR2 reads YYNGEE. CDR3 length equals 16 residues. V lost 0 bases, J lost 2 bases, and 11 bases lay in between. In DNA, the CDR3 is TGTGCCAGCAGCGTAGAATCAGGGGTCAACACCGGGGAGCTGTTTTTT. It yields the protein CASSVESGVNTGELFF.

The chain is built from TRBV19 and TRBJ1-5; D is unclear. CDR1 and CDR2 from the germline V gene are LNHDA and SQIVND (reference sequence). V shed 0 bases and J shed 0 bases, with 6 bases lying between them. The length of the CDR3 is 15 residues. This chain's CDR3 is CASSIDPGSNQPQHF. CDR3 nucleotides: TGTGCCAGTAGTATAGATCCAGGTAGCAATCAGCCCCAGCATTTT. Looking up the rest from reference TRBV19 and TRBJ1-5 gives the full variable domain: DGGITQSPKYLFRKEGQNVTLSCEQNLNHDAMYWYRQDPGQGLRLIYYSQIVNDFQKGDIAEGYSVSREKKESFPLTVTSAQKNPTAFYLCASSIDPGSNQPQHFGDGTRLSIL.

The V call is TRBV19, the J call TRBJ2-3; 7 nucleotides agree with TRBD2. Per germline, CDR1 LNHDA and CDR2 SQIVND (reference sequence). V shed 6 bases, J shed 0 bases, and the junction held 3 bases outside the gene matches. CDR3 length: 14 residues. The CDR3 DNA reads as TGTGCCAGTAGGGGCGGGGGAAGCACAGATACGCAGTATTTT. Its protein product is CASRGGGSTDTQYF.

This chain connects TRBV18 to TRBJ2-5, with 10 bases matching TRBD1. Germline trimming cut 3 bases from V and 4 bases from J; bases unmatched to any gene: 8. The germline V gene encodes CDR1 KGHSH and CDR2 LQKENI. The CDR3 is 16 residues long. CDR3 sequence: CASSPRRGQGGETQYF. CDR3 coding DNA: TGTGCCAGCTCACCTAGGCGAGGACAGGGGGGAGAGACCCAGTACTTC.

The V and J genes are TRBV15 and TRBJ2-5; maybe TRBD2 (5 bases). The CDR3 has 15 residues. From germline, CDR1 is LNHNV and CDR2 YYDKDF (reference sequence). The V gene lost 5 bases and the J gene lost 1 base, with 14 bases spanning the gap. The CDR3: CATSPESRVQETQYF. CDR3 DNA sequence: TGTGCCACCAGCCCGGAGTCGCGGGTCCAAGAGACCCAGTACTTC.

This clone was recorded only once. This chain links TRBV28 with TRBJ1-2; D not certain. The CDR3 sequence is 14 residues long. Per germline, CDR1 MDHEN and CDR2 SYDVKM. Trimming cost V 6 bases and J 3 bases, with 14 bases left between them. For the CDR3, the DNA is TGTGCCAGCAGGCACCACGACACATACTATGGCTACACCTTC. Residues: CASRHHDTYYGYTF.

In regard to this clone: Other DNA variants within this sample encode the same CDR3. The rearrangement uses TRBV4-3 and TRBJ2-2; perhaps D is TRBD1 or TRBD2 (6 bases each). The CDR3 totals 17 residues. With 0 bases removed from V and 0 bases from J, the gap between germline ends came to 11 bases. Germline V gene data show CDR1 as LGHNA and CDR2 as YSLEER. The CDR3 is CASSQDQRGANTGELFF. The CDR3 DNA follows: TGCGCCAGCAGCCAAGATCAAAGGGGGGCGAACACCGGGGAGCTGTTTTTT.

The chain links TRBV18 to TRBJ2-7; D not certain. The V end was cut by 6 bases, the J end by 0 bases, with 9 bases between. The CDR3 is made up of 13 amino acids. The germline CDR1 and CDR2 sequences are KGHSH and LQKENI. The CDR3: CASSPGSSYEQYF. Written as DNA, the CDR3 is TGTGCCAGCTCCCCGGGTAGCTCCTACGAGCAGTACTTC.

The chain carries TRBV5-1 and TRBJ2-5, with D possibly matching TRBD1 (6 bases). Germline V gives CDR1 SGHRS, CDR2 YFSETQ. This CDR3 has 15 amino acids. V lost 6 bases and J 5 bases, leaving 20 bases between the germline ends. This chain's CDR3 is CASKPSGAGWETQYF. The CDR3 DNA reads as TGCGCCAGCAAGCCCTCAGGGGCAGGGTGGGAGACCCAGTACTTC.

V usage is TRBV2 and J usage is TRBJ2-2, with D unclear. Trimming stripped 2 bases from V and 1 base from J, with 8 bases between. This CDR3 is built from 15 residues. Germline V gives CDR1 SNHLY, CDR2 FYNNEI. The CDR3 nucleotides read TGTGCCAGCAGTGAATCGGCGGTGAACACCGGGGAGCTGTTTTTT. Residues: CASSESAVNTGELFF.

The CDR3 nucleotides read TGTGCCTGGAGTGTTAGTAGGGGTCAGCCCCAGCATTTT. Translated, it gives CAWSVSRGQPQHF. The chain uses TRBV30 and TRBJ1-5; possible D gene TRBD1, 5 bases. There are 13 residues in the CDR3. V lost 0 bases and J lost 6, with 9 bases in between. CDR1 and CDR2 from the germline V gene are GTSNPN and SVGIG (reference sequence).

The genes are TRBV30 and TRBJ1-5, with a tentative D call TRBD1 (6 bases). The ends were cut back, 2 bases at V and 1 base at J, with 15 bases in the middle. The CDR3 is made up of 16 amino acids. CDR1 and CDR2 from the germline V gene are GTSNPN and SVGIG (reference sequence). CDR3 in amino acids: CAWSTGGVRSNQPQHF. The CDR3 nucleotides are TGTGCCTGGAGTACGGGGGGCGTGAGAAGCAATCAGCCCCAGCATTTT.

The CDR3 coding sequence is TGTGCCAGCAGCCTGGACAGGGAGACCCAGTACTTC. This gives the protein CASSLDRETQYF. The V and J genes are TRBV6-6 and TRBJ2-5; TRBD1 matches at 7 bases. J lost 5 bases, V lost 6 bases, and 3 bases had no gene match. The CDR3 is 12 residues long. The germline V gene has CDR1 MNHNY and CDR2 SVGAGI (reference sequence).

This clone was observed once. The gene calls are TRBV30 and TRBJ1-5; D is undetermined. Germline values: CDR1 GTSNPN, CDR2 SVGIG (reference sequence). The CDR3 has 14 residues. The V end lost 0 bases, the J end lost 2 bases, and 8 bases lay between the germline ends. DNA of the CDR3: TGTGCCTGGAGTGTTTTGCAGGGCAATCAGCCCCAGCATTTT. This translates into CAWSVLQGNQPQHF.